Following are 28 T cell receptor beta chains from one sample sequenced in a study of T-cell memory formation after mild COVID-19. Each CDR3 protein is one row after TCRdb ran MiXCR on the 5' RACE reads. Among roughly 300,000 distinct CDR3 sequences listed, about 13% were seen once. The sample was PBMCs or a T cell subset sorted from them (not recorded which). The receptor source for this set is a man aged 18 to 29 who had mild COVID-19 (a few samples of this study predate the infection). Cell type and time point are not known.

The CDR3 DNA reads as TGTGCCAGCAGCCCAAAGACCCCACTAGCGAGCGGCACAGATACGCAGTATTTT. This codes for CASSPKTPLASGTDTQYF. The chain couples TRBV7-9 to TRBJ2-3; 7 bases match TRBD2. CDR1 SEHNR and CDR2 FQNEAQ come from the germline V gene (reference sequence). This CDR3 has 18 amino acids. The J segment lost 1 base and the V segment lost 5 bases, leaving 15 bases of the junction unmatched.

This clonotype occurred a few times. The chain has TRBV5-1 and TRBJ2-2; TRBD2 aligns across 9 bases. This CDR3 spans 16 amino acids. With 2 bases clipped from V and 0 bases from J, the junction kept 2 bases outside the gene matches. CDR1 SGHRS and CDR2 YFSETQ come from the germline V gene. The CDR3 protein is CASSFLAGSNTGELFF. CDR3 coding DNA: TGCGCCAGCAGCTTCCTAGCGGGATCGAACACCGGGGAGCTGTTTTTT.

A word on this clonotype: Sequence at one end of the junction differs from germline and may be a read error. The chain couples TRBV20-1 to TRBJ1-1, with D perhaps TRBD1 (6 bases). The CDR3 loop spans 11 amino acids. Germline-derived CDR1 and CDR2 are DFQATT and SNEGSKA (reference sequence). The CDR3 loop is CSARVGQGAFF. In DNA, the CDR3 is TGCAGTGCCAGAGTCGGTCAGGGGGCTTTCTTT.

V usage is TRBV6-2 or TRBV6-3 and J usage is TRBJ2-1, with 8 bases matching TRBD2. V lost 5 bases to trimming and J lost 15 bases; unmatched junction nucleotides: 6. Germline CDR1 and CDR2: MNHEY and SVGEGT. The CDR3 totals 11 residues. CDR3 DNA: TGTGCCAGCAGTCAAGCGGGGGCGGCGTTCTTC. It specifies CASSQAGAAFF.

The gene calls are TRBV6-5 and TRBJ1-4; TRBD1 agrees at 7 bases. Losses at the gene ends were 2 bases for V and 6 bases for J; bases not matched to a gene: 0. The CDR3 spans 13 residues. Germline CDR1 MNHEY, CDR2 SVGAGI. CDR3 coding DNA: TGTGCCAGCAGTTACGGGACAGATGAAAAACTGTTTTTT. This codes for CASSYGTDEKLFF.

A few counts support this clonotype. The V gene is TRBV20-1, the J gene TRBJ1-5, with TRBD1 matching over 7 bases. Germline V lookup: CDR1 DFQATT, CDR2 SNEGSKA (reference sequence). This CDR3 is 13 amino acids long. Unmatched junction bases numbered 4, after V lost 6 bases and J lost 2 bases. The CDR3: CSAPGQGNQPQHF. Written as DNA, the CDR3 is TGCAGTGCCCCCGGACAGGGCAATCAGCCCCAGCATTTT.

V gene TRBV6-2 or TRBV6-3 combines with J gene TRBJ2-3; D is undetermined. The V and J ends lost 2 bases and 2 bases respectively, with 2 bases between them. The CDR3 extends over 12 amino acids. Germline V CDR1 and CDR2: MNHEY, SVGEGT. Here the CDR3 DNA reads TGTGCCAGCAGTTACGCCACAGATACGCAGTATTTT. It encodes CASSYATDTQYF.

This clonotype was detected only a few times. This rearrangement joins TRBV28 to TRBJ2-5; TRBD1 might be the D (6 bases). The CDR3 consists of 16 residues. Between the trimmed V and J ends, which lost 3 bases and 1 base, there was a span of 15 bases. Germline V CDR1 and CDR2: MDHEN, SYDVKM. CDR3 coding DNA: TGTGCCAGCAGTTTGCCCCCGGGACATCCCCAAGAGACCCAGTACTTC. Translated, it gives CASSLPPGHPQETQYF.

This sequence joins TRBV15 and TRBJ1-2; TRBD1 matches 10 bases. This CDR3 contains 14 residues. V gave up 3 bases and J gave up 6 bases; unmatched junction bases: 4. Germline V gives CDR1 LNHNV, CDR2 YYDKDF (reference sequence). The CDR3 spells CATSRRDRGNGYTF. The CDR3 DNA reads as TGTGCCACCAGCAGGAGGGACAGGGGAAATGGCTACACCTTC.

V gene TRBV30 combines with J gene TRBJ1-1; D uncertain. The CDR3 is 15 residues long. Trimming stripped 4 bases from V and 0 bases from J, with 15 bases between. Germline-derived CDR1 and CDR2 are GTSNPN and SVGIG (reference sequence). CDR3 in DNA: TGTGCCTGGAAACAGATCCTAGCTATGAACACTGAAGCTTTCTTT. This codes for CAWKQILAMNTEAFF.

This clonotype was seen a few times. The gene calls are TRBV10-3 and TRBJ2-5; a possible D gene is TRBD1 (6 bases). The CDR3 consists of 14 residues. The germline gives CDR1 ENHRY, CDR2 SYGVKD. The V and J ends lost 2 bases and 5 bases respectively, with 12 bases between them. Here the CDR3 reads CAISESQGRETQYF. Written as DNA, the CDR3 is TGTGCCATCAGTGAGAGTCAGGGGCGGGAGACCCAGTACTTC.

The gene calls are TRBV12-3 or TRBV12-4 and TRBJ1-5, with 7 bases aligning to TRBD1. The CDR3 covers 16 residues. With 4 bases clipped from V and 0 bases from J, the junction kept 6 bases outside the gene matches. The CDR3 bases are TGTGCCAGCAGTTACGAGACAGGGCTTAGCAATCAGCCCCAGCATTTT. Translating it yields CASSYETGLSNQPQHF.

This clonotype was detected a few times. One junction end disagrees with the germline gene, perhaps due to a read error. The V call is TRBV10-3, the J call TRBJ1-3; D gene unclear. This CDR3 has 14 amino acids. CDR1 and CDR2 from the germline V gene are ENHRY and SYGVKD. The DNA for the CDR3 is TGTGCCATCAGAGAGTTATACTCTGGAAACACCATATATTTT. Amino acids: CAIRELYSGNTIYF.

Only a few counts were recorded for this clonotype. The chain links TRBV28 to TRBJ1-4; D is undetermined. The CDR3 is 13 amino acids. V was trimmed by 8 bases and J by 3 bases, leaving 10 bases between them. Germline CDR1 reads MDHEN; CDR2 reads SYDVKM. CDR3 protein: CASRPRPNEKLFF. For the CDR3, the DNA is TGTGCCAGCCGTCCCAGGCCTAATGAAAAACTGTTTTTT.

The DNA for the CDR3 is TGTGCCGCCAGTCGGGGGGGCCGTACCCAAGAGACCCAGTACTTC. Its translation is CAASRGGRTQETQYF. The V and J genes are TRBV10-3 and TRBJ2-5, with 8 bases that match TRBD2. Trimming took 11 bases from V and 1 from J; bases not matched to a gene: 12. The CDR3 totals 15 residues. From germline, CDR1 is ENHRY and CDR2 SYGVKD.

The CDR3 DNA reads as TGCAGTGCTAGGGGACAGGGCGGTCAGCCCCAGCATTTT. Its protein product is CSARGQGGQPQHF. This sequence joins TRBV20-1 and TRBJ1-5, with 9 bases fitting TRBD1. The V and J ends lost 3 bases and 6 bases, in that order; junction bases with no gene match: 3. This CDR3 has 13 amino acids. The germline V gene encodes CDR1 DFQATT and CDR2 SNEGSKA (reference sequence).

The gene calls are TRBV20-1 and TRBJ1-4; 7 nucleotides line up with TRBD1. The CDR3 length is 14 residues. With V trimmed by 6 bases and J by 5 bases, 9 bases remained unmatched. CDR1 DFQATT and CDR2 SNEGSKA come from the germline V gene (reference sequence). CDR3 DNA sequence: TGCAGTGCCCGGGGAACAGGGGAGAATGAAAAACTGTTTTTT. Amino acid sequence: CSARGTGENEKLFF.

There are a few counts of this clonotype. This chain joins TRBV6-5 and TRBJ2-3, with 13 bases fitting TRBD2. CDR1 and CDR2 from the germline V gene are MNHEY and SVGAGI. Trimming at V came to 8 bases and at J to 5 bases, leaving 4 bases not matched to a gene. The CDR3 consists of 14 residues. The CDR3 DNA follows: TGTGCCAGCGGGACTAGCGGGGCGCAAGATACGCAGTATTTT. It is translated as CASGTSGAQDTQYF.

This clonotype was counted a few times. CDR3 in DNA: TGTGCCAGCAGTGATCCGGGGCGGGATACGCAGTATTTT. Protein product: CASSDPGRDTQYF. This chain joins TRBV6-2 or TRBV6-3 and TRBJ2-3, with D perhaps assigned TRBD1 or TRBD2 (5 bases each). Germline CDR1 MNHEY, CDR2 SVGEGT. The ends were cut back, 5 bases at V and 6 bases at J, with 12 bases in the middle. This CDR3 has 13 amino acids.

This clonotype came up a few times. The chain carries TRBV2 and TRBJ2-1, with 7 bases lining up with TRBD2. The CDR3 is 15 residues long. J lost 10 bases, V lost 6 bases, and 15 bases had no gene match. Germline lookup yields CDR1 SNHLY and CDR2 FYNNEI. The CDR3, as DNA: TGTGCCAGCAGAGAGATTGGGGACTATTCGCGGGAGCAGTTCTTC. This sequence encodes CASREIGDYSREQFF.

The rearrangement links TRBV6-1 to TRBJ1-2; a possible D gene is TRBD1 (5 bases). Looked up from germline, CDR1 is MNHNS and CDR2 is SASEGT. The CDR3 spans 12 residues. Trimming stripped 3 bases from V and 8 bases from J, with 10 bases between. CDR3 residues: CASSDWGGGYTF. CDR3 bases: TGTGCCAGCAGTGATTGGGGGGGAGGCTACACCTTC.

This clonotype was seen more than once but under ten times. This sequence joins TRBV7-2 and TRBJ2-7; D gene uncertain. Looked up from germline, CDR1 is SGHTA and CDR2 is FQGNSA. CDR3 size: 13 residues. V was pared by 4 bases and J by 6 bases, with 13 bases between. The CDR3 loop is CASSSSTFGEQYV. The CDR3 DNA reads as TGTGCCAGCAGCTCGTCGACATTCGGCGAGCAGTACGTC.

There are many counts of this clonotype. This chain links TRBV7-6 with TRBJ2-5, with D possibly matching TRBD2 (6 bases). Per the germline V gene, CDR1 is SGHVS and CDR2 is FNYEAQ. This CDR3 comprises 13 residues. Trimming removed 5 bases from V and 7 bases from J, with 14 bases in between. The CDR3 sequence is CASSPEVGGTQYF. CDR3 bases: TGTGCCAGCAGCCCCGAGGTGGGGGGGACCCAGTACTTC.

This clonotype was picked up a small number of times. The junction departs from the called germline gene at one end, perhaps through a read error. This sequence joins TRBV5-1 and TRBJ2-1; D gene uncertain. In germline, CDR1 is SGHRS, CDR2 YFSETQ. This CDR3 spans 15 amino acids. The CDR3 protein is CASSLEPLLYSEQFF. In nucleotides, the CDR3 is TGCGCCAGCAGCTTGGAACCCCTCCTCTACAGTGAGCAGTTCTTC.

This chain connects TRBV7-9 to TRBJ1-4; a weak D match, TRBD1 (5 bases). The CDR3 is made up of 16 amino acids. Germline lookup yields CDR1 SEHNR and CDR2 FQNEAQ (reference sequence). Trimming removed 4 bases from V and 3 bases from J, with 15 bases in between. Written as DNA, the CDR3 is TGTGCCAGCAGCTCACCGGGCGGGGACTCTAATGAAAAACTGTTTTTT. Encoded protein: CASSSPGGDSNEKLFF.

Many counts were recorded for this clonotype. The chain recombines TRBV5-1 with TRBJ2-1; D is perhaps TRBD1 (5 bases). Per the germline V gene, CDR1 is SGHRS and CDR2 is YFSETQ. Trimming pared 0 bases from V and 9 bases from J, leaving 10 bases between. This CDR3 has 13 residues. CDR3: CASSLDRHGEQFF. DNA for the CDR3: TGCGCCAGCAGCTTGGACAGGCATGGTGAGCAGTTCTTC.

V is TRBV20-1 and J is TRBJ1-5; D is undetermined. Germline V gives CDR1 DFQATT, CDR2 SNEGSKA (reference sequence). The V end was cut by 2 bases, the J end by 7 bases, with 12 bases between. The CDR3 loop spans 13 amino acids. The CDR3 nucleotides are TGCAGTGCTAGACAGGAACCGAACCAGCCCCAGCATTTT. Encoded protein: CSARQEPNQPQHF.

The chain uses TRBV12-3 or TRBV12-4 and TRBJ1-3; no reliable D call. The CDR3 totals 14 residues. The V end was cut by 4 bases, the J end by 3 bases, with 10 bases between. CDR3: CASSYRMLGNTIYF. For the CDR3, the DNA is TGTGCCAGCAGTTACCGGATGCTTGGAAACACCATATATTTT.